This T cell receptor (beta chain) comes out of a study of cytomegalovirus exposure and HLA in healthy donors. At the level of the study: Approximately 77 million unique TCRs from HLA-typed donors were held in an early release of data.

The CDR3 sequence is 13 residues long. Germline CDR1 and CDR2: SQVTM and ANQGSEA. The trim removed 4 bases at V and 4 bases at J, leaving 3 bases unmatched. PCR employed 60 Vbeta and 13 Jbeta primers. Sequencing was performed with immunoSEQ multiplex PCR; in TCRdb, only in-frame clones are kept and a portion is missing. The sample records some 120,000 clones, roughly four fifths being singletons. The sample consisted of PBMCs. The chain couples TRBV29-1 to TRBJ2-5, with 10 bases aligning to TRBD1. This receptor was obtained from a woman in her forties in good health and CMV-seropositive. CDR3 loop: CSVGQGAGETQYF. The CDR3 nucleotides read TGCAGCGTTGGACAGGGGGCTGGAGAGACCCAGTACTTC.